This T cell receptor beta chain comes out of a study of blood T cells in healthy people across ages. Together with a sample-barcoded 5' primer, a J-beta primer mix was included in a second PCR lasting roughly 6 to 12 cycles. Each cDNA was tagged by a template-switch adaptor containing 12 random nucleotides. TCRdb itself ran the 5' RACE reads through MiXCR, one entry per CDR3 protein. Seen here are hundreds of thousands of distinct CDR3 sequences, about half observed once, and the top ten hold roughly 34%. This TCR was sampled from a woman aged 60 to 75 in good health. The material sequenced was blood.

CDR3 sequence (DNA): TGTGCCAGCAGTCTCCGACAGCATACTGGGGCCAACGTCCTGACTTTC. Residues: CASSLRQHTGANVLTF. J is TRBJ2-6 and V is TRBV27; the D gene is possibly TRBD1 (5 bases). The germline CDR1 and CDR2 sequences are MNHEY and SMNVEV (reference sequence). Trimming shortened V by 5 bases and J by 2 bases, and 13 bases separated the two germline ends. The CDR3 spans 16 residues.